This T cell receptor beta chain was sequenced in a study of T cells in women clearing cervical HPV infection. Study information: Case blood was drawn a median about 150 days after lesion detection. Findings and limits, study-wide: TRBV6-7 abundance was lower in cases than controls (around 0.11% versus 0.16%). Associations may precede or follow infection; HPV-specific or memory T cells were not isolated.

With respect to this clone: Its antigen is as yet unknown. The read halts 3 residues ahead of the CDR3 end, with the missing end drawn from the germline J gene.

There are 14 residues in the CDR3. CDR1 is MNHEY, CDR2 SMNVEV, per germline (reference sequence). Assay: immunoSEQ multiplex PCR; the TCRdb copy retains only in-frame clones and omits some. The data include 30,000 to 45,000 clones; the top ten clones carry 3.5% to 4.5%. Sequenced: blood buffy coat. The J gene is TRBJ1-2, the V gene TRBV27; 9 bases fit TRBD1. This clonotype was obtained from a woman between 18 and 70 years old with a cervical HPV16 infection that either progressed to CIN3+ or cleared (not recorded which). The part of the CDR3 DNA that was read is TGTGCCAGCAGTTACCGGGACAGGGCCTCCGGC. Its protein is CASSYRDRASG. The whole CDR3 is CASSYRDRASGYTF.